Given below is one TCR beta chain in context. Its antigen specificity is not known. Per-nucleotide qualities are absent, and no much larger clonotype sits a single base away. Reading the germline V gene gives CDR1 KGHSH and CDR2 LQKENI. V drops 3 bases and J drops 3 bases, leaving 15 bases in between. The CDR3 holds 16 amino acids from the cysteine to the phenylalanine. Only CDR3 DNA is held: 48 bases, read in frame from base 1. The library was built by means of the immunoSEQ multiplex PCR assay. In TCRdb, the immuneACCESS table is reduced to in-frame sequences with V and J assigned. These tables do not hold every clone; where another copy was compared, an unresolved V gene accounts for under half, and the others remain unexplained. Across this sample there are about 86,000 clones, with around 83% seen only once. 0.82% of the sample is held by the ten biggest clonotypes. This entry is derived from a study of radiotherapy plus CTLA-4 blockade in lung cancer (dated by TCRdb to 2016 to 2018). Describing the broader study: Objective responses were observed in 18% of enrolled patients, and disease control was achieved in roughly 30%. The paper's findings and limits, for the study overall: The strongest predictors of response were reported to be early dynamic shifts in blood T cell clones along with a rise in serum interferon-beta following radiation. After treatment with radiotherapy and ipilimumab, TCR clones that came from tumors expanded in the peripheral blood.

The study tested focal radiation therapy combined with CTLA-4 blockade (ipilimumab) in patients with chemo-refractory metastatic non-small-cell lung cancer. This sequence was found in a human donor with non-small cell lung cancer who had stable disease on radiotherapy plus ipilimumab. The sequence links TRBV18 to TRBJ2-4; the D gene could be either TRBD1 or TRBD2, each agreeing at 5 bases. This material consisted of peripheral blood, taken from a patient treated with radiotherapy plus ipilimumab. CDR3 sequence: CASSPPSEGIKNIQYF. Here is the DNA: TGTGCCAGCTCACCCCCGTCCGAGGGGATCAAAAACATTCAGTACTTC.